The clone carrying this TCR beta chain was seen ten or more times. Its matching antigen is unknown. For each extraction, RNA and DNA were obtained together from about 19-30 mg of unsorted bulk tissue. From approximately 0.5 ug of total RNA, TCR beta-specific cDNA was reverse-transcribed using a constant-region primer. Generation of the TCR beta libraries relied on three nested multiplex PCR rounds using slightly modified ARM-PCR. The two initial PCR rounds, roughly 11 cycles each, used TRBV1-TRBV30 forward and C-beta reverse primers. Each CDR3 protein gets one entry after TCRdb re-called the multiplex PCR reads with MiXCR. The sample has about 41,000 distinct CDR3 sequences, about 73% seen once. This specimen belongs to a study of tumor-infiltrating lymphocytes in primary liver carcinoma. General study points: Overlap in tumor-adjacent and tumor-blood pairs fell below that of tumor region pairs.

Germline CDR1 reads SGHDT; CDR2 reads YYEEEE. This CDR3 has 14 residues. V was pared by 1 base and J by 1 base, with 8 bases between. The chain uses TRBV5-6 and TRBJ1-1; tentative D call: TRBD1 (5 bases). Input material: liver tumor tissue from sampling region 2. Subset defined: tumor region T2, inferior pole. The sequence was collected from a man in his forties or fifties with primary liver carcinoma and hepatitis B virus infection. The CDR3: CASSLTGRNTEAFF. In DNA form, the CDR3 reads TGTGCCAGCAGCTTGACAGGCAGGAACACTGAAGCTTTCTTT.